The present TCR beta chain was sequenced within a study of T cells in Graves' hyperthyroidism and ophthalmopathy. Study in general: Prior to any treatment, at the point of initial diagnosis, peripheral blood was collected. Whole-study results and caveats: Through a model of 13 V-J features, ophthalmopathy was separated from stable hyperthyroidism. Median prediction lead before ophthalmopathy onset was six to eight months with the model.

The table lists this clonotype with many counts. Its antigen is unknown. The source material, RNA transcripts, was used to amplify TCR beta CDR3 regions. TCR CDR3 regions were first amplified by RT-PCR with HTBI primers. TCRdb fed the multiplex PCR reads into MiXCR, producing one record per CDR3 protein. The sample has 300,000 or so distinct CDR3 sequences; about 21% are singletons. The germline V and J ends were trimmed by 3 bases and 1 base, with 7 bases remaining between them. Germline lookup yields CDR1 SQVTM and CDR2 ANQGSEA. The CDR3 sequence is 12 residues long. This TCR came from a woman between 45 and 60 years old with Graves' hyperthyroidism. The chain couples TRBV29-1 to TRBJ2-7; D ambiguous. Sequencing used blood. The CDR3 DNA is TGCAGCGTTGACCTCGGGTCCTACGAGCAGTACTTC. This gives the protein CSVDLGSYEQYF.